One and the same sample provided the 27 T cell receptor beta chains below, sequenced in a study of blood T cell repertoires in COVID-19. Measured with immunoSEQ multiplex PCR; TCRdb has only the in-frame clones, and not every one. The sample comprises approximately 62,000 clones, around 74% of which are singletons, and about 6.4% rests with the top ten. Sample: peripheral blood. The source of these receptors is a woman aged 45-60 years with active or convalescent COVID-19.

The chain recombines TRBV5-1 with TRBJ1-3, with TRBD1 identical over 9 bases. Germline V CDR1 and CDR2: SGHRS, YFSETQ. The CDR3 is 16 residues long. The V segment lost 3 bases and the J segment 1 base; nucleotides outside the gene matches: 5. The CDR3 loop is CASSYGTGKSGNTIYF. The DNA for the CDR3 is TGCGCCAGCAGCTACGGGACAGGGAAATCTGGAAACACCATATATTTT.

The chain recombines TRBV7-9 with TRBJ1-6; TRBD1 might be the D (5 bases). Germline CDR1 reads SEHNR; CDR2 reads FQNEAQ (reference sequence). Trimming left V 5 bases short and J 9 bases short, with 14 bases between. The CDR3 has 14 residues. The CDR3 loop reads CASSADVGGSPLHF. DNA for the CDR3: TGTGCCAGCAGCGCAGACGTCGGGGGTTCACCCCTCCACTTT.

This clone was counted only a few times. CDR3 sequence reads: CASSTLTGPEDNQPQHF. Here the CDR3 DNA reads TGTGCCAGCAGTACCCTCACAGGGCCTGAGGACAATCAGCCCCAGCATTTT. The rearrangement links TRBV6-2 or TRBV6-3 to TRBJ1-5, with D tentatively TRBD1 (6 bases). The germline V gene has CDR1 MNHEY and CDR2 SVGEGT. The CDR3 has 17 amino acids. V gave up 5 bases and J gave up 3 bases, with 20 bases separating them.

This clone was seen more than once but under ten times. V gene TRBV5-6 combines with J gene TRBJ1-1; D is unresolved. In germline, CDR1 is SGHDT, CDR2 YYEEEE. Trimming stripped 2 bases from V and 7 bases from J, with 12 bases between. This CDR3 is built from 13 residues. In DNA, the CDR3 is TGTGCCAGCAGCTTAGGGCGGGTATTTGAAGCTTTCTTT. As protein: CASSLGRVFEAFF. Together with reference TRBV5-6 and TRBJ1-1, the CDR3 gives the full variable domain: DAGVTQSPTHLIKTRGQQVTLRCSPKSGHDTVSWYQQALGQGPQFIFQYYEEEERQRGNFPDRFSGHQFPNYSSELNVNALLLGDSALYLCASSLGRVFEAFFGQGTRLTVV.

This chain connects TRBV6-5 to TRBJ2-3; D call uncertain. Germline assignment: CDR1 MNHEY and CDR2 SVGAGI. This CDR3 region has 14 residues. Trimming took off 0 bases at V and 7 bases at J, with 11 bases between the two ends. The CDR3 region has the DNA TGTGCCAGCAGTTACTCGATGGTACTAAATACGCAGTATTTT. This translates into CASSYSMVLNTQYF.

The V and J genes are TRBV18 and TRBJ2-3; TRBD2 agrees at 10 bases. The CDR3 has 17 amino acids. The V and J ends lost 2 bases and 4 bases, in that order; junction bases with no gene match: 9. From germline, CDR1 is KGHSH and CDR2 LQKENI. DNA for the CDR3: TGTGCCAGCTCACCAGGGACTAGCGTCCTGGTCGCAGATACGCAGTATTTT. This gives the protein CASSPGTSVLVADTQYF. The full variable domain, its missing parts supplied by reference TRBV18 and TRBJ2-3, is NAGVMQNPRHLVRRRGQEARLRCSPMKGHSHVYWYRQLPEEGLKFMVYLQKENIIDESGMPKERFSAEFPKEGPSILRIQQVVRGDSAAYFCASSPGTSVLVADTQYFGPGTRLTVL.

Comments on this clone: The junction departs from germline at one end; a sequencing error may be responsible. This rearrangement joins TRBV10-3 to TRBJ2-7; the D gene is possibly TRBD2 (5 bases). Germline V gene data show CDR1 as ENHRY and CDR2 as SYGVKD. The CDR3 spans 13 residues. In DNA, the CDR3 is TGTGCCATCAGTGAGTCGGATTCCGGGATAGAAAACTTC. Encoded protein: CAISESDSGIENF.

The CDR3 DNA reads as TGTGCCAGCAGCATATTGGGACAGAGGGGGGAGACCCAGTACTTC. This codes for CASSILGQRGETQYF. This chain uses TRBV7-9 with TRBJ2-5; 7 nucleotides match TRBD1. The CDR3 covers 15 residues. Germline CDR1 SEHNR, CDR2 FQNEAQ (reference sequence). Trimming cost V 5 bases and J 5 bases; bases outside gene matches: 11.

This chain uses TRBV5-1 with TRBJ2-3; unclear D gene. V lost 1 base and J 0 bases, leaving 6 bases between the germline ends. CDR3 length: 14 residues. Germline CDR1 is SGHRS and CDR2 is YFSETQ. The CDR3 is CASSLTRSTDTQYF. CDR3 coding DNA: TGCGCCAGCAGCTTGACACGAAGCACAGATACGCAGTATTTT.

J is TRBJ1-1 and V is TRBV7-9; D gene uncertain. The germline V gene encodes CDR1 SEHNR and CDR2 FQNEAQ (reference sequence). CDR3 length: 13 amino acids. V was shortened by 0 bases and J by 5 bases, with 7 bases between the two germline ends. The DNA of the CDR3 is TGTGCCAGCAGCTTAGCGCTTCGGACTGAAGCTTTCTTT. This translates into CASSLALRTEAFF.

The chain is built from TRBV5-1 and TRBJ1-1, with D uncertain. The CDR3 length is 14 residues. CDR1 SGHRS and CDR2 YFSETQ come from the germline V gene. Deletions cut 0 bases from V and 1 base from J, with 7 bases between. CDR3 sequence: CASSLVSGNTEAFF. The CDR3, as DNA: TGCGCCAGCAGCTTGGTGTCAGGGAACACTGAAGCTTTCTTT. The full variable domain, its missing parts supplied by reference TRBV5-1 and TRBJ1-1, is KAGVTQTPRYLIKTRGQQVTLSCSPISGHRSVSWYQQTPGQGLQFLFEYFSETQRNKGNFPGRFSGRQFSNSRSEMNVSTLELGDSALYLCASSLVSGNTEAFFGQGTRLTVV.

The rearrangement links TRBV2 to TRBJ2-1, with unresolved D. V was pared by 7 bases and J by 15 bases, with 16 bases between. Germline V CDR1 and CDR2: SNHLY, FYNNEI. The length of the CDR3 is 11 residues. CDR3 sequence reads: CASTVQRSLFF. The CDR3 DNA is TGTGCCAGCACGGTTCAGAGGAGCCTGTTCTTC. Full variable domain (missing parts from reference TRBV2 and TRBJ2-1): EPEVTQTPSHQVTQMGQEVILRCVPISNHLYFYWYRQILGQKVEFLVSFYNNEISEKSEIFDDQFSVERPDGSNFTLKIRSTKLEDSAMYFCASTVQRSLFFGPGTRLTVL.

This clone showed up just once. This sequence joins TRBV29-1 and TRBJ1-1; D gene ambiguous. Trimming pared 5 bases from V and 1 base from J, leaving 5 bases between. The germline V gene encodes CDR1 SQVTM and CDR2 ANQGSEA. This CDR3 contains 11 residues. CDR3 nucleotide sequence: TGCAGCGTTCGACAGAACACTGAAGCTTTCTTT. Translated, it gives CSVRQNTEAFF. The variable domain in full, with the rest retrieved from reference TRBV29-1 and TRBJ1-1, is SAVISQKPSRDICQRGTSLTIQCQVDSQVTMMFWYRQQPGQSLTLIATANQGSEATYESGFVIDKFPISRPNLTFSTLTVSNMSPEDSSIYLCSVRQNTEAFFGQGTRLTVV.

The chain recombines TRBV7-9 with TRBJ2-3; no clear D gene. The CDR3 runs 17 residues. Trimming cost V 10 bases and J 0 bases, with 23 bases left between them. The V gene's germline CDR1 is SEHNR and CDR2 FQNEAQ (reference sequence). The DNA for the CDR3 is TGTGCCACCCTACCCGCCGAAAGAGGCCGAAGCACAGATACGCAGTATTTT. It is translated as CATLPAERGRSTDTQYF.

This clone was seen a handful of times. The chain carries TRBV9 and TRBJ1-4; D is ambiguous. This CDR3 contains 16 residues. The ends were cut back, 4 bases at V and 0 bases at J, with 13 bases in the middle. Germline CDR1 reads SGDLS; CDR2 reads YYNGEE. The CDR3 is CASSPHRDATNEKLFF. For the CDR3, the DNA is TGTGCCAGCAGCCCCCACAGAGATGCAACTAATGAAAAACTGTTTTTT. Together with reference TRBV9 and TRBJ1-4, the CDR3 gives the full variable domain: DSGVTQTPKHLITATGQRVTLRCSPRSGDLSVYWYQQSLDQGLQFLIQYYNGEERAKGNILERFSAQQFPDLHSELNLSSLELGDSALYFCASSPHRDATNEKLFFGSGTQLSVL.

The chain employs TRBV27 and TRBJ1-1; possible D gene TRBD1, 6 bases. Deletions cut 5 bases from V and 0 bases from J, with 13 bases between. Germline V gene data show CDR1 as MNHEY and CDR2 as SMNVEV (reference sequence). The CDR3 consists of 15 residues. The CDR3 spells CASSLGQSMNTEAFF. The CDR3 nucleotides read TGTGCCAGCAGTCTTGGACAGTCAATGAACACTGAAGCTTTCTTT.

The chain employs TRBV5-1 and TRBJ1-2; 8 bases fit TRBD1. The CDR3 sequence is 15 residues long. V shed 3 bases, J shed 6 bases, and the junction held 10 bases outside the gene matches. The germline CDR1 and CDR2 sequences are SGHRS and YFSETQ. The CDR3 sequence is CASSSVTGDEDGYTF. The CDR3 nucleotides are TGCGCCAGCAGCTCGGTGACAGGGGATGAGGATGGCTACACCTTC.

The rearrangement uses TRBV2 and TRBJ1-1; D not certain. The CDR3 covers 12 residues. Germline V gene data show CDR1 as SNHLY and CDR2 as FYNNEI. V dropped 6 bases and J dropped 10 bases, with 15 bases sitting between them. DNA of the CDR3: TGTGCCAGCAGATTACCGACCGGCGGAGCTTTCTTT. This translates into CASRLPTGGAFF.

This clone was detected only once. The chain has TRBV19 and TRBJ2-1; 9 bases agree with TRBD2. Germline V lookup: CDR1 LNHDA, CDR2 SQIVND (reference sequence). The V and J ends lost 7 bases and 0 bases, in that order; junction bases with no gene match: 4. This CDR3 has 15 amino acids. The CDR3 bases are TGTGCCAGTAAAGAGACTAGCGGCTCCTACAATGAGCAGTTCTTC. Its translation: CASKETSGSYNEQFF.

The chain combines TRBV19 with TRBJ1-4; 9 positions match TRBD1. The V gene end was trimmed by 3 bases and the J gene end by 4 bases; junction bases not matched to a gene: 9. The CDR3 runs 17 residues. Germline values: CDR1 LNHDA, CDR2 SQIVND (reference sequence). CDR3 region: CASSISPGQGFNEKLFF. The DNA for the CDR3 is TGTGCCAGTAGTATCAGCCCGGGACAGGGATTTAATGAAAAACTGTTTTTT.

The genes are TRBV18 and TRBJ2-7; TRBD1 matches at 10 bases. CDR3 length: 15 amino acids. J gave up 7 bases and V 3 bases, and 9 bases lay outside the gene matches. Germline assignment: CDR1 KGHSH and CDR2 LQKENI. CDR3 amino acids: CASSPQGQGYGEQYF. As DNA, the CDR3 is TGTGCCAGCTCACCCCAGGGACAGGGGTACGGGGAGCAGTACTTC.

V gene TRBV25-1 combines with J gene TRBJ2-7, with 9 bases fitting TRBD1. The CDR3 is made up of 15 amino acids. In germline, CDR1 is MGHDK, CDR2 SYGVNS. V trimming: 3 bases; J trimming: 2 bases; junction bases outside the gene matches: 5. The CDR3, as DNA: TGTGCCAGCAGTGAGGACAGGGGACTGACCTACGAGCAGTACTTC. Amino acids: CASSEDRGLTYEQYF.

This clone was counted ten times or more. This chain connects TRBV6-5 to TRBJ1-5, with D possibly matching TRBD1 (6 bases). V lost 6 bases and J lost 5, with 17 bases in between. CDR3 length: 15 amino acids. Germline loops: CDR1 MNHEY, CDR2 SVGAGI. Here the CDR3 reads CASRPTRGRDQPQHF. In DNA, the CDR3 is TGTGCCAGCAGACCAACCAGGGGCCGGGATCAGCCCCAGCATTTT.

This clone was observed a single time. This rearrangement joins TRBV19 to TRBJ1-1, with TRBD1 as a possible D gene (6 bases). Trimming removed 3 bases at V and 5 bases at J, with 16 bases between. Germline lookup yields CDR1 LNHDA and CDR2 SQIVND (reference sequence). CDR3 length equals 15 residues. The CDR3 loop is CASSMGGPGRTEAFF. As DNA, the CDR3 is TGTGCCAGTAGTATGGGGGGGCCGGGGAGAACTGAAGCTTTCTTT.

This rearrangement joins TRBV30 to TRBJ1-5; D is unclear. The CDR3 totals 13 residues. CDR1 and CDR2 from the germline V gene are GTSNPN and SVGIG (reference sequence). V was pared by 1 base and J by 4 bases, with 8 bases between. The CDR3 here is CAWSAGPNQPQHF. The CDR3 DNA follows: TGTGCCTGGAGTGCCGGTCCGAATCAGCCCCAGCATTTT.

This clone was observed a few times. The chain links TRBV9 to TRBJ1-6; D is possibly TRBD1 (5 bases). V shed 0 bases and J shed 9 bases, with 10 bases lying between them. The CDR3 runs 14 residues. Germline CDR1 and CDR2: SGDLS and YYNGEE. As DNA, the CDR3 is TGTGCCAGCAGCGTAGGGGGGGTCAGTTCACCCCTCCACTTT. Amino acid sequence: CASSVGGVSSPLHF.

This sequence joins TRBV7-3 and TRBJ1-1; TRBD1 matches 8 bases. Per germline, CDR1 SGHTA and CDR2 FQGTGA. The CDR3 loop spans 14 amino acids. Trimming removed 4 bases from V and 6 bases from J; junction bases left unmatched: 7. The CDR3 bases are TGTGCCAGCAGCTCAATACCACAGGGGGCTGAAGCTTTCTTT. Translated: CASSSIPQGAEAFF.